The present entry profiles one TCR beta chain with its context. Its antigen remains unidentified. Clones were sequenced by immunoSEQ multiplex PCR, and TCRdb holds only the in-frame ones, with some missing. Counted here are about 360,000 clones, 80% to 90% occurring once; the ten biggest clones make up over 0.75%. Trimming took off 0 bases at V and 6 bases at J, with 9 bases between the two ends. The CDR3 loop spans 13 amino acids. Germline V gene data show CDR1 as SGHRS and CDR2 as YFSETQ. This specimen comes from a study of cytomegalovirus exposure and HLA in healthy donors. General study results and limits: Clusters of TCRs from the first cohort tended to co-occur in the 100 to 150 validation repertoires (as a later analysis found). While the bulk of TCR sequences proved rare, some public TCRs turned up in many donors.

Sequencing used PBMCs. The sequence was collected from a woman younger than 30 in good health and CMV-seronegative. The rearrangement uses TRBV5-1 and TRBJ1-1; D is unclear. The CDR3 protein is CASSLESSPEAFF. The DNA of the CDR3 is TGCGCCAGCAGCTTGGAGTCAAGCCCTGAAGCTTTCTTT.